This entry lists 24 T cell receptor beta chains sequenced from one sample in a study of blood T cell repertoires in COVID-19 (dated by TCRdb to 2019 to 2021). The method behind the library was the immunoSEQ multiplex PCR assay. TCRdb carries this immuneACCESS record with in-frame sequences only. Its versions omit some clonotypes, under half of them owing to an unresolved V gene in the studies checked, with the rest unexplained. The sample yields hundreds of thousands of clones; around four fifths were counted once. 8% to 10% of the sample belongs to the ten largest clones. The material sequenced was peripheral blood. These receptors originate from a woman aged 50 to 60 who had recovered from COVID-19.

The count of this clone is one. The chain recombines TRBV5-1 with TRBJ1-1; D is possibly TRBD1 (6 bases). V was shortened by 4 bases and J by 0 bases, with 16 bases between the two germline ends. The CDR3 spans 16 residues. The V gene's germline CDR1 is SGHRS and CDR2 YFSETQ. Here the CDR3 DNA reads TGCGCCAGCAGCCAACAGGGACGCGCAATGAACACTGAAGCTTTCTTT. Translated, it gives CASSQQGRAMNTEAFF.

This rearrangement joins TRBV9 to TRBJ2-5, with D possibly matching TRBD1 (6 bases). The V gene lost 2 bases and the J gene lost 5 bases, with 16 bases spanning the gap. Germline assignment: CDR1 SGDLS and CDR2 YYNGEE. This CDR3 comprises 15 residues. The CDR3 DNA follows: TGTGCCAGCAGCGTCGCAGGGGCACAACGCGAGACCCAGTACTTC. It yields the protein CASSVAGAQRETQYF.

The V call is TRBV7-7, the J call TRBJ2-2; a possible D gene is TRBD1 (5 bases). Between the trimmed V and J ends, which lost 5 bases and 1 base, there was a span of 8 bases. The CDR3 runs 14 residues. Germline CDR1 SSHAT, CDR2 FNYEAQ (reference sequence). This chain's CDR3 is CASSPDRNTGELFF. The CDR3 region has the DNA TGTGCCAGCAGCCCAGACAGGAACACCGGGGAGCTGTTTTTT. Variable domain in full (rest from reference TRBV7-7 and TRBJ2-2): GAGVSQSPRYKVTKRGQDVTLRCDPISSHATLYWYQQALGQGPEFLTYFNYEAQPDKSGLPSDRFSAERPEGSISTLTIQRTEQRDSAMYRCASSPDRNTGELFFGEGSRLTVL.

This chain joins TRBV7-3 and TRBJ2-2; TRBD1 matches at 7 bases. The ends lost 4 bases at V and 0 bases at J; junction bases unmatched: 8. The CDR3 covers 17 residues. Germline lookup yields CDR1 SGHTA and CDR2 FQGTGA. Here the CDR3 reads CASSSSRDRSNTGELFF. DNA of the CDR3: TGTGCCAGCAGCTCGTCCCGGGACAGATCGAACACCGGGGAGCTGTTTTTT.

This clone was picked up a small number of times. The rearrangement links TRBV7-2 to TRBJ1-2, with 8 bases lining up with TRBD1. From germline, CDR1 is SGHTA and CDR2 FQGNSA. This CDR3 has 18 amino acids. Trimming at V came to 5 bases and at J to 5 bases, leaving 19 bases not matched to a gene. The CDR3 here is CASSPKEAGGEGGYGYTF. CDR3 DNA sequence: TGTGCCAGCAGCCCCAAGGAGGCAGGGGGCGAAGGGGGTTATGGCTACACCTTC.

The chain has TRBV27 and TRBJ2-7; 14 bases fit TRBD2. Trimming took 4 bases from V and 4 from J; bases not matched to a gene: 9. The CDR3 is 17 amino acids. Germline values: CDR1 MNHEY, CDR2 SMNVEV (reference sequence). The CDR3: CASSYRLAGGPQYEQYF. The CDR3 DNA is TGTGCCAGCAGTTACCGACTAGCGGGGGGGCCGCAGTACGAGCAGTACTTC.

The rearrangement uses TRBV14 and TRBJ1-2; D is possibly TRBD1 (6 bases). V was pared by 4 bases and J by 8 bases, with 17 bases between. This CDR3 is 14 amino acids long. CDR1 and CDR2 from the germline V gene are SGHDN and FVKESK. CDR3 nucleotides: TGTGCCAGCAGCCCGTCCGCTCACAGGGACGGCTACACCTTC. Amino acid sequence: CASSPSAHRDGYTF.

In nucleotides, the CDR3 is TGTGCCATCAGTGAACCGACTAGCGCAACACCCTACGAGCAGTACTTC. This gives the protein CAISEPTSATPYEQYF. V is TRBV10-3 and J is TRBJ2-7; 8 bases are a match to TRBD2. The CDR3 loop spans 16 amino acids. The V gene end was trimmed by 3 bases and the J gene end by 2 bases; junction bases not matched to a gene: 9. Germline assignment: CDR1 ENHRY and CDR2 SYGVKD.

The chain recombines TRBV6-2 or TRBV6-3 with TRBJ2-7; TRBD1 aligns across 7 bases. This CDR3 region has 16 residues. The trim removed 0 bases at V and 2 bases at J, leaving 7 bases unmatched. Germline V gene lookup returns CDR1 MNHEY and CDR2 SVGEGT. Here the CDR3 DNA reads TGTGCCAGCAGTTACTCGCTCCCGACAGGGCCCTACGAGCAGTACTTC. This encodes CASSYSLPTGPYEQYF.

The chain couples TRBV5-1 to TRBJ2-3; TRBD1 aligns across 9 bases. This CDR3 contains 14 residues. Losses at the gene ends were 3 bases for V and 3 bases for J; bases not matched to a gene: 2. CDR1 is SGHRS, CDR2 YFSETQ, per germline. CDR3 in amino acids: CASSWGQGTDTQYF. The CDR3 nucleotides read TGCGCCAGCAGCTGGGGACAGGGAACAGATACGCAGTATTTT. The whole variable domain, remainder taken from reference TRBV5-1 and TRBJ2-3, is KAGVTQTPRYLIKTRGQQVTLSCSPISGHRSVSWYQQTPGQGLQFLFEYFSETQRNKGNFPGRFSGRQFSNSRSEMNVSTLELGDSALYLCASSWGQGTDTQYFGPGTRLTVL.

This chain links TRBV6-1 with TRBJ2-7; tentative D call: TRBD2 (5 bases). The germline V gene encodes CDR1 MNHNS and CDR2 SASEGT. V was cut by 1 base and J by 3 bases, with 13 bases left in between. This CDR3 contains 15 residues. The CDR3 here is CASSEVRAAYYEQYF. CDR3 sequence (DNA): TGTGCCAGCAGTGAAGTGAGGGCGGCCTACTACGAGCAGTACTTC.

The chain recombines TRBV7-2 with TRBJ2-1, with 9 nucleotides matching TRBD2. From germline, CDR1 is SGHTA and CDR2 FQGNSA. V shed 5 bases, J shed 4 bases, and the junction held 9 bases outside the gene matches. This CDR3 spans 16 amino acids. The CDR3 reads CASSIQLAGAYNEQFF. In DNA, the CDR3 is TGTGCCAGCAGCATTCAGTTAGCGGGGGCATACAATGAGCAGTTCTTC.

The chain combines TRBV12-3 or TRBV12-4 with TRBJ1-2; D unresolved. Trimming removed 3 bases from V and 4 bases from J, with 6 bases in between. The CDR3 consists of 12 residues. CDR3: CASSFEGYGYTF. DNA for the CDR3: TGTGCCAGCAGTTTTGAGGGCTATGGCTACACCTTC.

The chain couples TRBV6-6 to TRBJ2-1, with D uncertain. Germline values: CDR1 MNHNY, CDR2 SVGAGI (reference sequence). This CDR3 region has 12 residues. Trimming left V 2 bases short and J 4 bases short, with 3 bases between. CDR3 sequence reads: CASSYRYNEQFF. CDR3 DNA sequence: TGTGCCAGCAGTTACCGGTACAATGAGCAGTTCTTC.

The chain has TRBV29-1 and TRBJ2-2, with TRBD1 matching over 7 bases. The CDR3 is 15 residues long. The V and J ends lost 7 bases and 0 bases, in that order; junction bases with no gene match: 8. Germline V CDR1 and CDR2: SQVTM, ANQGSEA. CDR3 in DNA: TGCAGCGGTACACAGGGGCCCGCGAACACCGGGGAGCTGTTTTTT. Its protein product is CSGTQGPANTGELFF.

The chain carries TRBV18 and TRBJ2-3; TRBD2 matches 8 bases. Germline lookup yields CDR1 KGHSH and CDR2 LQKENI. V shed 4 bases and J 4 bases; nucleotides not matched to a gene: 7. CDR3 size: 15 residues. CDR3 in amino acids: CASSLGLGGADTQYF. The CDR3 nucleotides are TGTGCCAGCTCACTGGGACTAGGAGGGGCAGATACGCAGTATTTT.

This chain connects TRBV5-1 to TRBJ1-1; perhaps TRBD1 as D (5 bases). The CDR3 contains 14 residues. Trimming took off 0 bases at V and 1 base at J, with 7 bases between the two ends. Per germline, CDR1 SGHRS and CDR2 YFSETQ. This CDR3 reads CASSLVQGNTEAFF. DNA for the CDR3: TGCGCCAGCAGCTTGGTTCAGGGGAACACTGAAGCTTTCTTT.

The rearrangement joins TRBV18 to TRBJ1-6, with TRBD1 matching over 7 bases. This CDR3 comprises 15 residues. Looked up from germline, CDR1 is KGHSH and CDR2 is LQKENI. V trimming: 6 bases; J trimming: 8 bases; junction bases outside the gene matches: 10. The CDR3 here is CASSEGQPLDSPLHF. The DNA for the CDR3 is TGTGCCAGCTCGGAGGGACAGCCTTTAGATTCACCCCTCCACTTT.

This sequence joins TRBV4-2 and TRBJ2-5; 12 nucleotides match TRBD2. The trim removed 4 bases at V and 6 bases at J, leaving 9 bases unmatched. The CDR3 covers 16 residues. Germline-derived CDR1 and CDR2 are LGHNA and YNFKEQ. The CDR3 region is CASSRGLAGSRQTQYF. The CDR3 DNA reads TGTGCCAGCAGCCGCGGACTAGCGGGGTCGAGGCAGACCCAGTACTTC.

This sequence joins TRBV4-1 and TRBJ2-7; 9 bases agree with TRBD1. V was pared by 1 base and J by 3 bases, with 10 bases of the junction left unmatched. Germline V gives CDR1 MGHRA, CDR2 YSYEKL. The CDR3 runs to 17 residues. The CDR3 coding sequence is TGCGCCAGCAGCCAAGCCGAACCGGGACAGGGAGGCTACGAGCAGTACTTC. It yields the protein CASSQAEPGQGGYEQYF.

V and J are TRBV28 and TRBJ1-1, with a tentative D call TRBD1 (5 bases). There are 16 residues in the CDR3. V was cut by 8 bases and J by 1 base, with 20 bases left in between. Germline CDR1 is MDHEN and CDR2 is SYDVKM. The CDR3 is CASGALYRFSNTEAFF. The CDR3 DNA reads as TGTGCCAGCGGAGCTCTTTACAGGTTTTCGAACACTGAAGCTTTCTTT.

The rearrangement uses TRBV19 and TRBJ1-1, with 8 positions matching TRBD1. The germline CDR1 and CDR2 sequences are LNHDA and SQIVND (reference sequence). This CDR3 has 16 amino acids. Trimming cost V 3 bases and J 6 bases; bases outside gene matches: 12. CDR3 sequence reads: CASSMGHGRGLSEAFF. In DNA, the CDR3 is TGTGCCAGTAGTATGGGTCATGGCAGGGGGCTTTCTGAAGCTTTCTTT. The complete variable domain, with remaining parts taken from reference TRBV19 and TRBJ1-1, reads DGGITQSPKYLFRKEGQNVTLSCEQNLNHDAMYWYRQDPGQGLRLIYYSQIVNDFQKGDIAEGYSVSREKKESFPLTVTSAQKNPTAFYLCASSMGHGRGLSEAFFGQGTRLTVV.

This clone has a count of ten or more. The V call is TRBV4-3, the J call TRBJ2-1; TRBD2 matches at 7 bases. Germline V gene sequence: CDR1 LGHNA, CDR2 YSLEER. There are 18 residues in the CDR3. V gave up 4 bases and J gave up 0 bases; unmatched junction bases: 12. CDR3 loop: CASSLRGGGGGSYNEQFF. Here the CDR3 DNA reads TGCGCCAGCAGCCTCCGGGGCGGTGGCGGGGGCTCCTACAATGAGCAGTTCTTC.

The V gene is TRBV10-3, the J gene TRBJ2-5, with 9 bases fitting TRBD2. Unmatched junction bases numbered 9, after V lost 11 bases and J lost 5 bases. Germline V gene sequence: CDR1 ENHRY, CDR2 SYGVKD. The CDR3 runs to 13 residues. The CDR3, as DNA: TGTGCCGCTTCTAGCGGGGCAGGGGAGACCCAGTACTTC. It codes for CAASSGAGETQYF.